This is a list of T cell receptor beta chains from one sample in a study of response to subunit inactivated influenza vaccine. From the RT-PCR reads, TCRdb called clonotypes with MiXCR, one entry per CDR3 protein. The sample includes 500,000 to 600,000 distinct CDR3 sequences, 16% of them seen just once. The specimen was CD4+ T cells sorted from PBMCs, collected less than 30 months after vaccination. Receptors were obtained from a man aged 50 to 75 who received an inactivated influenza vaccine. Each CDR3 is given with its conserved first and last residue. The order of the fields is J gene, V gene, D gene, clone size, CDR3 protein, CDR3 DNA. A D gene is named only where the DNA matches it firmly. The size field is filled for only some rows; it gives once, few, many or a size class.

TRBJ2-2	TRBV12-3/TRBV12-4	TRBD2	few	CASSFAGVTGGELFF	TGTGCCAGCAGTTTTGCGGGAGTAACTGGCGGGGAGCTGTTTTTT
TRBJ2-5	TRBV28	.	once	CASRIEWGETQYF	TGTGCCAGCAGGATCGAGTGGGGGGAGACCCAGTACTTC
TRBJ2-6	TRBV4-2	.	.	CASSQDLQLGGSGANVLTF	TGTGCCAGCAGCCAAGATCTCCAGCTGGGCGGTTCTGGGGCCAACGTCCTGACTTTC
TRBJ2-3	TRBV7-9	.	many	CASSPQLAGGLDTQYF	TGTGCCAGCAGCCCCCAGTTAGCCGGGGGACTAGATACGCAGTATTTT
TRBJ2-1	TRBV12-3/TRBV12-4	.	few	CASSSPNHGAYEQFF	TGTGCCAGCAGTTCTCCTAACCACGGTGCGTATGAGCAGTTCTTC
TRBJ1-6	TRBV6-1	.	.	CASRRDRPSSYNSPLHF	TGTGCCAGCAGGCGTGACAGGCCTAGCTCCTATAATTCACCCCTCCACTTT
TRBJ2-2	TRBV10-1	.	.	CASSAQGGTGELFF	TGCGCCAGCAGTGCTCAGGGCGGCACCGGGGAGCTGTTTTTT
TRBJ2-2	TRBV28	.	many	CASSLWNTGELFF	TGTGCCAGCAGTTTGTGGAACACCGGGGAGCTGTTTTTT
TRBJ2-7	TRBV20-1	TRBD2	.	CSATGTSGVWGEQYF	TGCAGTGCTACTGGGACTAGCGGGGTTTGGGGCGAGCAGTACTTC
TRBJ2-5	TRBV5-1	TRBD2	few	CASSLGYSGSGETQYF	TGCGCCAGCAGCTTGGGTTATAGCGGGAGTGGAGAGACCCAGTACTTC
TRBJ1-2	TRBV4-1	.	.	CASSQERGRNYGYTF	TGCGCCAGCAGCCAAGAGAGGGGTAGGAACTATGGCTACACCTTC
TRBJ2-6	TRBV12-3/TRBV12-4	.	.	CASLRGAGLSGANVLTF	TGTGCCAGCCTCCGAGGGGCAGGCCTCTCTGGGGCCAACGTCCTGACTTTC
TRBJ2-3	TRBV20-1	TRBD2	few	CSAIRTSGPGDTQYF	TGCAGTGCTATTCGGACTAGCGGCCCGGGAGATACGCAGTATTTT
TRBJ2-7	TRBV3-1	TRBD2	few	CASSQGGRVYEQYF	TGTGCCAGCAGCCAGGGAGGGAGAGTCTACGAGCAGTACTTC
TRBJ1-5	TRBV7-2	.	.	CASSRTVYQPQHF	TGTGCCAGCAGCCGGACAGTTTATCAGCCCCAGCATTTT
TRBJ1-5	TRBV6-2/TRBV6-3	.	.	CASRSGGNQPQHF	TGTGCCAGCAGGTCAGGGGGCAATCAGCCCCAGCATTTT
TRBJ2-5	TRBV11-2	TRBD1	.	CASSLDGDRQETQYF	TGTGCCAGCAGCTTAGATGGGGACAGACAAGAGACCCAGTACTTC
TRBJ1-1	TRBV4-3	.	few	CASSQGLGTEAFF	TGCGCCAGCAGCCAAGGACTGGGGACTGAAGCTTTCTTT
TRBJ2-6	TRBV3-1	.	.	CASSATGLTSISGANVLTF	TGTGCCAGCAGCGCAACGGGGCTAACTTCCATCTCTGGGGCCAACGTCCTGACTTTC
TRBJ1-2	TRBV10-3	.	.	CAISDLGRGKNYGYTF	TGTGCCATCAGTGATCTCGGAAGGGGGAAGAACTATGGCTACACCTTC
TRBJ2-2	TRBV7-9	.	.	CASSLDFLGHDTGELFF	TGTGCCAGCAGCTTAGATTTCCTCGGACACGACACCGGGGAGCTGTTTTTT
TRBJ1-4	TRBV30	TRBD1	few	CAWSVKGAEKLFF	TGTGCCTGGAGTGTAAAGGGGGCTGAAAAACTGTTTTTT
TRBJ2-7	TRBV7-8	.	.	CASSLPGGGEVSYEQYF	TGTGCCAGCAGCCTCCCAGGAGGCGGCGAAGTTAGCTACGAGCAGTACTTC
TRBJ1-2	TRBV7-9	.	.	CASSQRGLSGYTF	TGTGCCAGCAGCCAGAGGGGATTGAGTGGCTACACCTTC
TRBJ2-3	TRBV11-2	.	few	CASSSSSEGVIRTDTQYF	TGTGCCAGCAGCTCGTCCTCAGAGGGGGTGATAAGAACAGATACGCAGTATTTT
TRBJ2-1	TRBV29-1	.	.	CSALVYNEQFF	TGCAGCGCCTTAGTCTACAATGAGCAGTTCTTC
TRBJ1-5	TRBV4-1	.	.	CASSQRPTGNNQPQHF	TGCGCCAGCAGCCAAAGACCTACAGGGAACAATCAGCCCCAGCATTTT
TRBJ2-1	TRBV4-2	.	.	CASSQGRDKQFF	TGTGCCAGCAGCCAAGGGCGAGATAAACAGTTCTTC
TRBJ2-5	TRBV20-1	.	few	CSAPSAKDVTQYF	TGCAGTGCTCCTAGCGCCAAGGACGTGACCCAGTACTTC
TRBJ2-1	TRBV3-1	.	.	CASSRRGSLLDGEQFF	TGTGCCAGCAGCAGACGAGGTAGTCTCCTTGACGGTGAGCAGTTCTTC
TRBJ1-4	TRBV5-1	.	many	CASSLERGWSEKLFF	TGCGCCAGCAGCTTGGAGCGGGGCTGGAGTGAAAAACTGTTTTTT
TRBJ2-1	TRBV14	.	.	CASTLGQLRWYNEQFF	TGTGCCAGCACCCTAGGGCAGCTCAGGTGGTACAATGAGCAGTTCTTC
TRBJ1-2	TRBV20-1	.	few	CSARRDGPYGYTF	TGCAGTGCTAGAAGGGACGGCCCCTATGGCTACACCTTC
TRBJ2-3	TRBV2	.	.	CASSLTKGTDTQYF	TGTGCCAGCAGTCTAACCAAAGGCACGGATACGCAGTATTTT
TRBJ2-5	TRBV15	.	few	CATSIRIQETQYF	TGTGCCACCAGTATCCGAATCCAAGAGACCCAGTACTTC
TRBJ2-7	TRBV19	TRBD1	.	CASSITAGTATYEQYF	TGTGCCAGTAGTATAACCGCCGGGACAGCAACCTACGAGCAGTACTTC
TRBJ2-3	TRBV4-1	.	.	CASSPSGLGPDTQYF	TGCGCCAGCAGTCCCAGCGGGCTAGGACCAGATACGCAGTATTTT
TRBJ2-7	TRBV2	.	.	CASSGSELGRVPLEQYF	TGTGCCAGCAGTGGTTCGGAGTTGGGCAGGGTTCCCCTCGAGCAGTACTTC
TRBJ2-1	TRBV5-1	TRBD2	.	CASSVGLAANNEQFF	TGCGCCAGCAGCGTGGGACTAGCGGCAAACAATGAGCAGTTCTTC
TRBJ2-5	TRBV24-1	TRBD2	.	CATSVGLARQETQYF	TGTGCCACCAGTGTGGGACTAGCGAGGCAAGAGACCCAGTACTTC
TRBJ2-3	TRBV29-1	TRBD1	.	CSARRRQGGTDTQYF	TGCAGCGCCCGTAGAAGACAGGGTGGCACAGATACGCAGTATTTT
TRBJ1-1	TRBV7-2	.	few	CASSFMGDTEAFF	TGTGCCAGCAGCTTTATGGGGGACACTGAAGCTTTCTTT
TRBJ1-4	TRBV9	TRBD1	.	CASSGFGTAHTTPQYEKLFF	TGTGCCAGCAGCGGATTCGGGACAGCACACACGACACCCCAATATGAAAAACTGTTTTTT
TRBJ2-3	TRBV20-1	.	.	CNARMGGTIADTQYF	TGCAATGCTAGGATGGGGGGCACCATTGCGGATACGCAGTATTTT
TRBJ2-7	TRBV27	.	many	CASARDPEAYEQYF	TGTGCCAGCGCCAGGGATCCGGAAGCCTACGAGCAGTACTTC
TRBJ2-5	TRBV4-1	.	.	CASSQYGTQETQYF	TGCGCCAGCAGCCAGTACGGGACCCAAGAGACCCAGTACTTC
TRBJ2-5	TRBV20-1	.	few	CSARDRTSSGSGQETQYF	TGCAGTGCTAGGGACAGAACTAGTTCGGGGAGTGGCCAAGAGACCCAGTACTTC
TRBJ1-6	TRBV6-1	TRBD1	.	CASLGQNNSPLHF	TGTGCCAGCCTGGGACAGAATAATTCACCCCTCCACTTT
TRBJ2-1	TRBV6-2/TRBV6-3	TRBD2	few	CASRRGTSGREYNPNEQFF	TGTGCCAGCAGGCGCGGGACTAGCGGGAGGGAATACAACCCCAATGAGCAGTTCTTC
TRBJ1-1	TRBV25-1	TRBD1	few	CASSRTGRNTEAFF	TGTGCCAGCAGTAGGACAGGGAGGAACACTGAAGCTTTCTTT
TRBJ2-7	TRBV28	.	.	CASSHGEFYEQYF	TGTGCCAGCAGCCATGGGGAGTTCTACGAGCAGTACTTC
TRBJ2-2	TRBV5-4	TRBD1	few	CASNRDRADTGELFF	TGTGCCAGCAACCGGGACAGGGCGGATACCGGGGAGCTGTTTTTT
TRBJ2-1	TRBV6-6	.	few	CASSRSGFEQFF	TGTGCCAGCAGTCGTTCAGGGTTTGAGCAGTTCTTC
TRBJ2-5	TRBV24-1	.	.	CATSAHNQETQYF	TGTGCCACCAGTGCGCACAACCAAGAGACCCAGTACTTC
TRBJ1-1	TRBV5-1	.	.	CASSLVPGSNTEAFF	TGCGCCAGCAGCTTGGTACCGGGGTCGAACACTGAAGCTTTCTTT